The rows below give T cell receptor beta chains drawn from one sample of a study of T cell repertoires in cytomegalovirus infection. Each CDR3 protein is one row after TCRdb ran MiXCR on the reads. The repertoire holds tens of thousands of distinct CDR3 sequences, with roughly 19% as singletons. No antigen is known for these receptors. This specimen was CD8+ T cells from cultured PBMCs, taken from culture after CMV antigen stimulation. The receptors come from a human donor in good health (CMV status not recorded). Some clones in this sample may be carry-over from other donors' samples. CDR3s include the opening cysteine and the closing phenylalanine or tryptophan. The D gene is left open where the match is weak. Size values are once, few and many counts, or a class for expanded clones, and some rows have none.

V gene	J gene	D gene	clone size	CDR3 DNA	CDR3 protein
TRBV6-6	TRBJ1-5	.	many	TGTGCCAGCGGGCCCCGGCCGCACTATAGCAATCAGCCCCAGCATTTT	CASGPRPHYSNQPQHF
TRBV28	TRBJ2-7	.	.	TGTGCCAGCAGTACCGGGACATGGGGCCTTTTGGGAAACTGCGAGCAGTACTTC	CASSTGTWGLLGNCEQYF
TRBV3-1	TRBJ1-6	.	few	TGTGCCAGCAGCCAAGACAGGGGATACAATAATTCACCCCTCCACTTT	CASSQDRGYNNSPLHF
TRBV12-3/TRBV12-4	TRBJ2-4	TRBD2	many	TGTGCCAGCAGTTCTAGCGGGAGGCACATTCAGTACTTC	CASSSSGRHIQYF
TRBV6-5	TRBJ2-7	TRBD1	.	TGTGCCAGCAGTTATCACGGGACAGGGGGAACCTACGAGCAGTACTTC	CASSYHGTGGTYEQYF
TRBV12-5	TRBJ2-1	.	many	TGTGCTAGTGGAGATCAAGGGGGGTGGTCCTACAATGAGCAGTTCTTC	CASGDQGGWSYNEQFF
TRBV7-9	TRBJ1-1	TRBD1	many	TGTGCCAGCAGAGGGACAGGGGGGACGAACACTGAAGCTTTCTTT	CASRGTGGTNTEAFF
TRBV7-2	TRBJ2-7	.	few	TGTGCCAGCAGCTTAGAAGGGGGGCTCTCCTACGAGCAGTACTTC	CASSLEGGLSYEQYF
TRBV7-9	TRBJ2-5	.	many	TGTGCCAGCAGCTTAGTAGGGGCCCAAGAGACCCAGTACTTC	CASSLVGAQETQYF
TRBV12-3/TRBV12-4	TRBJ1-1	TRBD1	.	TGTGCCAGCAGTCGACAGGGGCCCAGCGCTGAAGCTTTCTTT	CASSRQGPSAEAFF
TRBV7-8	TRBJ2-1	TRBD2	many	TGTGCCAGCAGCCCGGGACTAGGAGGGGGTTCGCATGAGCAGTTCTTC	CASSPGLGGGSHEQFF
TRBV15	TRBJ2-5	TRBD2	few	TGTGCCACCAGCAGAGATTTGACTAGCGGGGGGGCCGGGAACTACTTC	CATSRDLTSGGAGNYF
TRBV19	TRBJ2-1	TRBD2	few	TGTGCCAGTATGGGACGACTAGCGGGAGGGTCCTACAATGAGCAGTTCTTC	CASMGRLAGGSYNEQFF
TRBV5-4	TRBJ2-5	.	.	TGTGCCAGCAGCTTGGGCGTGGTGGGGGTGGAGACCCAGTACTTC	CASSLGVVGVETQYF
TRBV2	TRBJ2-5	.	.	TGTGCCGGTCTCACGGGGGAGGAGACCCAGTACTTC	CAGLTGEETQYF
TRBV20-1	TRBJ2-1	TRBD2	.	TGCAGTGCTAGAGATCCTAGCGGGAGCCATGAGCAGTTCTTC	CSARDPSGSHEQFF
TRBV7-9	TRBJ2-5	TRBD2	few	TGTGCCAGCAGCTCCAGCGGGGGGGCGGGTGAGACCCAGTACTTC	CASSSSGGAGETQYF